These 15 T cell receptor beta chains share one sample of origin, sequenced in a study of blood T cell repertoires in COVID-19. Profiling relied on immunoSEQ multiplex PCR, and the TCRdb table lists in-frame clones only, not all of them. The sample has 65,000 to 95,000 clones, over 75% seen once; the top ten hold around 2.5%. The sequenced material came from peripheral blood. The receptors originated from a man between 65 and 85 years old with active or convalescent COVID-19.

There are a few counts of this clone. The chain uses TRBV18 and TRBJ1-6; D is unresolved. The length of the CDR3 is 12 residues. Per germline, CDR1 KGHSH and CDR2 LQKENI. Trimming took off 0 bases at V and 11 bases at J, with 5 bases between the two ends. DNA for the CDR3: TGTGCCAGCTCACCACCAGGAGCACCCCTCCACTTT. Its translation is CASSPPGAPLHF.

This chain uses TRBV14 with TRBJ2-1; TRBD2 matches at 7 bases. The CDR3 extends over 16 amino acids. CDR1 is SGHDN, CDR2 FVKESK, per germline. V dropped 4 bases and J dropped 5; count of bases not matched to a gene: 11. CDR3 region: CASSPTTSRTHNEQFF. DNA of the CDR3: TGTGCCAGCAGCCCAACGACTAGCCGGACCCACAATGAGCAGTTCTTC.

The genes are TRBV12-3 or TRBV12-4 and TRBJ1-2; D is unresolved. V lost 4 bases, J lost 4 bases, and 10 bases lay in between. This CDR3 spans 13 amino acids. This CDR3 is CASSWRGGYGYTF. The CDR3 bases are TGTGCCAGCAGTTGGCGGGGAGGCTATGGCTACACCTTC.

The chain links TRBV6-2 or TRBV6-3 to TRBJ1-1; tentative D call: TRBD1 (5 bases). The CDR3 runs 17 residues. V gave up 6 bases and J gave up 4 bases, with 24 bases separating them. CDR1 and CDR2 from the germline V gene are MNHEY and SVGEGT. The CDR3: CASSPLGGFVRVTEAFF. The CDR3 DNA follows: TGTGCCAGCAGCCCTCTCGGGGGTTTTGTACGGGTCACTGAAGCTTTCTTT.

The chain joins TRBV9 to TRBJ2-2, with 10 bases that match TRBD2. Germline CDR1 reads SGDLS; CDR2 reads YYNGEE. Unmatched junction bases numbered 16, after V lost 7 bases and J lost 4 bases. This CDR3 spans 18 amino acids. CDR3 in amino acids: CASGIGGATSGLTGELFF. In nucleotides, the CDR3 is TGTGCCAGCGGAATAGGGGGGGCGACTAGCGGGCTCACCGGGGAGCTGTTTTTT.

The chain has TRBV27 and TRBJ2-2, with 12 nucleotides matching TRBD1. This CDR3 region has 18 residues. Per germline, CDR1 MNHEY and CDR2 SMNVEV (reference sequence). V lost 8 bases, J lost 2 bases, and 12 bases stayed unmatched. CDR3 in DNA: TGTGCCAGCCGACGGGACAGGGGGCCCCCCCCCAACACCGGGGAGCTGTTTTTT. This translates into CASRRDRGPPPNTGELFF.

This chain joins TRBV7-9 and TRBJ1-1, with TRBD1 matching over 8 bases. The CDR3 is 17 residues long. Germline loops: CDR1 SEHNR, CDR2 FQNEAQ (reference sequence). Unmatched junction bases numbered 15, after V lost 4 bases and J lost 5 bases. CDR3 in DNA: TGTGCCAGCAGCTCCCCCCGGGACAGGCTATCGCGGACTGAAGCTTTCTTT. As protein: CASSSPRDRLSRTEAFF.

The DNA for the CDR3 is TGTGCCAGCAGTCTCCGGGACAGTTTAAATTCACCCCTCCACTTT. Protein: CASSLRDSLNSPLHF. V gene TRBV6-4 combines with J gene TRBJ1-6; 7 nucleotides match TRBD1. The length of the CDR3 is 15 residues. V shed 5 bases and J 7 bases; nucleotides not matched to a gene: 8. Germline values: CDR1 MRHNA, CDR2 SNTAGT.

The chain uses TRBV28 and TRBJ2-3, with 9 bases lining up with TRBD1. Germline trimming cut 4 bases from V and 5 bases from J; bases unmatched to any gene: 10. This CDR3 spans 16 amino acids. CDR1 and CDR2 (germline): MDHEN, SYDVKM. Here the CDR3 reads CASSSHRTGVGDTQYF. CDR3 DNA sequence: TGTGCCAGCAGTTCTCACCGGACAGGGGTTGGAGATACGCAGTATTTT. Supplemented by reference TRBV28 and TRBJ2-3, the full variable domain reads DVKVTQSSRYLVKRTGEKVFLECVQDMDHENMFWYRQDPGLGLRLIYFSYDVKMKEKGDIPEGYSVSREKKERFSLILESASTNQTSMYLCASSSHRTGVGDTQYFGPGTRLTVL.

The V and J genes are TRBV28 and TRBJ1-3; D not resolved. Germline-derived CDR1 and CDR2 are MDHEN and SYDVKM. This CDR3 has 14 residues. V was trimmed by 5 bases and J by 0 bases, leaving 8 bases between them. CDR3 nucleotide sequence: TGTGCCAGCAGTCCGCAGGACTCTGGAAACACCATATATTTT. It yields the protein CASSPQDSGNTIYF.

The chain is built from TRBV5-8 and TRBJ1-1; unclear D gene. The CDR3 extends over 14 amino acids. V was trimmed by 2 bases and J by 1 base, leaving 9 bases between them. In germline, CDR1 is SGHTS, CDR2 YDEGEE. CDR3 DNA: TGTGCCAGCAGCTTTCTTAGAAGGAACACTGAAGCTTTCTTT. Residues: CASSFLRRNTEAFF.

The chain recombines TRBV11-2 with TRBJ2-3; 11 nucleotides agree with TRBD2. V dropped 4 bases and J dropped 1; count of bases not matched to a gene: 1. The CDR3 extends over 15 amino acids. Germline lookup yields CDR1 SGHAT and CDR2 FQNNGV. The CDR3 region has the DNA TGTGCCAGCAGCTCACTAGCGGGAGGCACAGATACGCAGTATTTT. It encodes CASSSLAGGTDTQYF. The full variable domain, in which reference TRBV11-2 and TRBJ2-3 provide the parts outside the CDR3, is EAGVAQSPRYKIIEKRQSVAFWCNPISGHATLYWYQQILGQGPKLLIQFQNNGVVDDSQLPKDRFSAERLKGVDSTLKIQPAKLEDSAVYLCASSSLAGGTDTQYFGPGTRLTVL.

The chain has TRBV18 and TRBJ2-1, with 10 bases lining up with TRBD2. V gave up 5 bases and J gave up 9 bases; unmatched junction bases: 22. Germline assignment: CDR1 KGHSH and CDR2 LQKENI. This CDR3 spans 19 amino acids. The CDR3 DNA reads TGTGCCAGCTCAGAAGGCAGGGTGAGAAGCGGGAGGGACCAAGGTGAGCAGTTCTTC. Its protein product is CASSEGRVRSGRDQGEQFF.

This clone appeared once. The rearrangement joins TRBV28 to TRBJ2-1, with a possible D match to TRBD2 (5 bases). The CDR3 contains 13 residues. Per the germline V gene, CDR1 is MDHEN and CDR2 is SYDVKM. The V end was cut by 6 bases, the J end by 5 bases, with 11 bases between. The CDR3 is CASSSGLHNEQFF. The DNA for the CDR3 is TGTGCCAGCAGCTCTGGACTGCACAATGAGCAGTTCTTC.

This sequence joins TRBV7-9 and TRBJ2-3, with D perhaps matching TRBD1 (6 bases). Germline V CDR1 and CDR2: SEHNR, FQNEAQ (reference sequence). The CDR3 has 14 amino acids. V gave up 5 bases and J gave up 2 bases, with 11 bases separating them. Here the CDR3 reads CASSTRTVTDTQYF. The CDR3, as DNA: TGTGCCAGCAGCACCCGGACAGTCACAGATACGCAGTATTTT.